One and the same sample provided the 30 T cell receptor beta chains below, sequenced in a study of cytomegalovirus exposure and HLA in healthy donors. This PCR relied on a set of 60 Vbeta primers and 13 Jbeta primers. Assay: immunoSEQ multiplex PCR; the TCRdb copy retains only in-frame clones and omits some. The data hold 150,000 to 200,000 clones, with around four fifths observed a single time. Sequences were obtained from PBMCs. These TCRs come from a female donor in good health and CMV-seronegative.

The chain joins TRBV5-1 to TRBJ1-2, with D unclear. CDR3 size: 14 residues. The germline V and J ends were trimmed by 4 bases and 3 bases, with 13 bases remaining between them. From germline, CDR1 is SGHRS and CDR2 YFSETQ. The CDR3 protein is CASSPVPADYGYTF. The CDR3 coding sequence is TGCGCCAGCAGCCCGGTCCCGGCGGACTATGGCTACACCTTC.

The chain is built from TRBV9 and TRBJ2-7, with 9 positions matching TRBD1. Germline V CDR1 and CDR2: SGDLS, YYNGEE. The CDR3 contains 15 residues. The trim removed 0 bases at V and 3 bases at J, leaving 4 bases unmatched. CDR3 residues: CASSVGGQGLYEQYF. The CDR3, as DNA: TGTGCCAGCAGCGTAGGGGGACAGGGCCTCTACGAGCAGTACTTC.

The chain links TRBV6-1 to TRBJ1-4; a weak D match, TRBD1 (6 bases). This CDR3 has 15 amino acids. V dropped 1 base and J dropped 6 bases, with 12 bases sitting between them. From germline, CDR1 is MNHNS and CDR2 SASEGT. Here the CDR3 reads CASSEGIGGYEKLFF. The DNA of the CDR3 is TGTGCCAGCAGTGAAGGGATAGGGGGATATGAAAAACTGTTTTTT.

The sample holds a few counts of this clone. The J gene is TRBJ1-5, the V gene TRBV2; 7 bases fit TRBD1. The CDR3 spans 14 residues. Per germline, CDR1 SNHLY and CDR2 FYNNEI. Trimming took 6 bases from V and 3 from J; bases not matched to a gene: 5. The CDR3 here is CASRAGTANQPQHF. As DNA, the CDR3 is TGTGCCAGCAGGGCCGGGACAGCCAATCAGCCCCAGCATTTT.

The rearrangement joins TRBV2 to TRBJ2-2, with 9 bases that match TRBD1. The V gene end was trimmed by 7 bases and the J gene end by 3 bases; junction bases not matched to a gene: 9. Germline CDR1 SNHLY, CDR2 FYNNEI. The CDR3 covers 16 residues. The CDR3 DNA reads as TGTGCCAGCAATACACCGACAGGGGGGGACACCGGGGAGCTGTTTTTT. Its protein is CASNTPTGGDTGELFF.

The CDR3: CASSLNTGGSEKLFF. In DNA, the CDR3 is TGCGCCAGCAGCTTGAATACAGGGGGCAGTGAAAAACTGTTTTTT. The genes are TRBV5-1 and TRBJ1-4; 9 positions agree with TRBD1. Trimming at V came to 1 base and at J to 7 bases, leaving 5 bases not matched to a gene. Germline assignment: CDR1 SGHRS and CDR2 YFSETQ. This CDR3 is 15 amino acids long.

Turning to this clone: This probably arose from a read error, given a far larger clone one base away. This sample includes further DNA sequences coding for the same CDR3. The V gene is TRBV5-4, the J gene TRBJ2-1, with D unresolved. CDR3 length: 15 amino acids. The V end was cut by 4 bases, the J end by 1 base, with 12 bases between. CDR1 and CDR2 (germline): SGHNT, YYREEE (reference sequence). CDR3 region: CASSQDQESYNEQFF. CDR3 coding DNA: TGTGCCAGCAGCCAAGACCAGGAATCCTACAATGAGCAGTTCTTC.

The rearrangement links TRBV18 to TRBJ2-4, with TRBD1 identical over 9 bases. The CDR3 covers 14 residues. The V gene's germline CDR1 is KGHSH and CDR2 LQKENI. The J segment lost 4 bases and the V segment lost 5 bases, leaving 3 bases of the junction unmatched. CDR3 nucleotide sequence: TGTGCCAGCTCAGCTGGACAGGGGAAAAACATTCAGTACTTC. Translated: CASSAGQGKNIQYF.

The rearrangement uses TRBV27 and TRBJ1-1; TRBD1 matches 7 bases. The CDR3 extends over 11 amino acids. V was clipped by 5 bases and J by 9 bases; unmatched bases: 3. Germline lookup yields CDR1 MNHEY and CDR2 SMNVEV (reference sequence). The CDR3 DNA sequence: TGTGCCAGCAGTGCGGGACAGCAAGCTTTCTTT. This encodes CASSAGQQAFF.

This clone was seen a single time. The rearrangement joins TRBV5-4 to TRBJ1-2; 7 bases fit TRBD1. This CDR3 has 13 residues. Germline CDR1 reads SGHNT; CDR2 reads YYREEE (reference sequence). Trimming removed 3 bases from V and 3 bases from J; junction bases left unmatched: 2. The CDR3 DNA follows: TGTGCCAGCAGCTATGACAGGGACTATGGCTACACCTTC. It specifies CASSYDRDYGYTF.

The chain links TRBV27 to TRBJ1-2; D perhaps matches TRBD1 (6 bases). CDR1 and CDR2 (germline): MNHEY, SMNVEV (reference sequence). CDR3 size: 15 residues. V was trimmed by 4 bases and J by 5 bases, leaving 17 bases between them. The CDR3 here is CASSSRPGHSYGYTF. The CDR3 DNA follows: TGTGCCAGCAGTTCCCGTCCGGGACATTCTTATGGCTACACCTTC.

This chain joins TRBV5-1 and TRBJ1-1; D ambiguous. V gave up 0 bases and J gave up 8 bases, with 11 bases separating them. The germline CDR1 and CDR2 sequences are SGHRS and YFSETQ. This CDR3 is 13 amino acids long. CDR3 sequence reads: CASSLAPANEAFF. CDR3 DNA: TGCGCCAGCAGCTTGGCCCCCGCTAACGAAGCTTTCTTT.

The genes are TRBV30 and TRBJ2-7; 12 bases fit TRBD1. V lost 2 bases to trimming and J lost 6 bases; unmatched junction nucleotides: 2. CDR3 length: 13 amino acids. CDR1 and CDR2 from the germline V gene are GTSNPN and SVGIG (reference sequence). The CDR3 nucleotides are TGTGCCTGGAGTCGGGACAGGGGGCCCGAGCAGTACTTC. Protein product: CAWSRDRGPEQYF.

The V gene is TRBV19, the J gene TRBJ2-1, with 7 bases matching TRBD1. The CDR3 extends over 13 amino acids. CDR1 is LNHDA, CDR2 SQIVND, per germline (reference sequence). Trimming at V came to 9 bases and at J to 9 bases, leaving 11 bases not matched to a gene. In DNA, the CDR3 is TGTGCCAGCAGACAGGGTTTGGTCGGTGAGCAGTTCTTC. Translated: CASRQGLVGEQFF.

This clone appeared a few times. This chain links TRBV18 with TRBJ1-5, with D perhaps matching TRBD1 (6 bases). Per the germline V gene, CDR1 is KGHSH and CDR2 is LQKENI. Trimming took 2 bases from V and 0 from J, leaving 11 bases between them. The CDR3 has 16 amino acids. The CDR3 reads CASSPFSGDSNQPQHF. DNA for the CDR3: TGTGCCAGCTCACCATTCTCAGGGGATAGCAATCAGCCCCAGCATTTT. Variable domain in full (rest from reference TRBV18 and TRBJ1-5): NAGVMQNPRHLVRRRGQEARLRCSPMKGHSHVYWYRQLPEEGLKFMVYLQKENIIDESGMPKERFSAEFPKEGPSILRIQQVVRGDSAAYFCASSPFSGDSNQPQHFGDGTRLSIL.

This chain links TRBV7-2 with TRBJ1-1, with 9 nucleotides matching TRBD1. Trimming took 8 bases from V and 10 from J; bases not matched to a gene: 14. The CDR3 extends over 14 amino acids. The V gene's germline CDR1 is SGHTA and CDR2 FQGNSA. The CDR3 DNA reads as TGTGCCAGCCGCCGGGACAGGGTGTCCCTCGGAGCTTTCTTT. This sequence encodes CASRRDRVSLGAFF.

The chain has TRBV11-2 and TRBJ2-1, with D tentatively TRBD1 (5 bases). V was trimmed by 2 bases and J by 4 bases, leaving 12 bases between them. CDR1 and CDR2 (germline): SGHAT, FQNNGV. CDR3 length: 15 amino acids. This chain's CDR3 is CASSLTTGQYNEQFF. The CDR3 DNA reads TGTGCCAGCAGCTTAACCACAGGTCAATACAATGAGCAGTTCTTC.

The chain uses TRBV6-6 and TRBJ1-2; D might be TRBD1 (5 bases). V gave up 6 bases and J gave up 2 bases, with 10 bases separating them. This CDR3 has 13 amino acids. Germline values: CDR1 MNHNY, CDR2 SVGAGI (reference sequence). The CDR3 DNA reads as TGTGCCAGCAGCTCGACAGAGAACTATGGCTACACCTTC. Protein product: CASSSTENYGYTF.

The chain links TRBV6-4 to TRBJ2-3; D perhaps matches TRBD2 (5 bases). The CDR3 totals 15 residues. Trimming shortened V by 0 bases and J by 4 bases, and 11 bases separated the two germline ends. Germline V gene sequence: CDR1 MRHNA, CDR2 SNTAGT. Here the CDR3 DNA reads TGTGCCAGCAGTGACTCCTGGGCTAGCTCAGATACGCAGTATTTT. Translating gives CASSDSWASSDTQYF.

The gene calls are TRBV6-5 and TRBJ1-1; TRBD1 agrees at 8 bases. The CDR3 is 14 residues long. J gave up 4 bases and V 2 bases, and 3 bases lay outside the gene matches. The germline gives CDR1 MNHEY, CDR2 SVGAGI. The CDR3 spells CASSYDRGGTEAFF. The CDR3 region has the DNA TGTGCCAGCAGTTACGACAGGGGTGGCACTGAAGCTTTCTTT.

The chain has TRBV5-6 and TRBJ1-2; 8 bases map to TRBD1. Per germline, CDR1 SGHDT and CDR2 YYEEEE. The CDR3 is 13 amino acids. V shed 4 bases and J 5 bases; nucleotides not matched to a gene: 4. The DNA of the CDR3 is TGTGCCAGCAGCGAGGACAGGGCGTATGGCTACACCTTC. Protein product: CASSEDRAYGYTF.

CDR3 sequence (DNA): TGTGCCAGCAGCTTGCGTACAGGGGAAGCTTTCTTT. Protein: CASSLRTGEAFF. The chain joins TRBV5-6 to TRBJ1-1; possible D gene TRBD1, 6 bases. Germline CDR1 reads SGHDT; CDR2 reads YYEEEE. V lost 1 base and J 8 bases, leaving 9 bases between the germline ends. The CDR3 covers 12 residues.

The chain employs TRBV5-1 and TRBJ1-6, with D possibly matching TRBD1 (5 bases). The CDR3 has 15 amino acids. The V end lost 5 bases, the J end lost 6 bases, and 15 bases lay between the germline ends. The germline V gene encodes CDR1 SGHRS and CDR2 YFSETQ. CDR3 loop: CASRPGGGANSPLHF. In nucleotides, the CDR3 is TGCGCCAGCAGGCCCGGGGGAGGCGCTAATTCACCCCTCCACTTT. Full variable domain (remainder filled in from reference TRBV5-1 and TRBJ1-6): KAGVTQTPRYLIKTRGQQVTLSCSPISGHRSVSWYQQTPGQGLQFLFEYFSETQRNKGNFPGRFSGRQFSNSRSEMNVSTLELGDSALYLCASRPGGGANSPLHFGNGTRLTVT.

This clone was seen a handful of times. This chain connects TRBV4-2 to TRBJ1-1; D unresolved. Looked up from germline, CDR1 is LGHNA and CDR2 is YNFKEQ. V was trimmed by 5 bases and J by 8 bases, leaving 9 bases between them. The CDR3 is made up of 11 amino acids. The CDR3 reads CASSEQLEAFF. In nucleotides, the CDR3 is TGTGCCAGCAGCGAACAGCTGGAAGCTTTCTTT.

This clone has just one count. This chain joins TRBV5-1 and TRBJ1-4, with unresolved D. The germline V gene encodes CDR1 SGHRS and CDR2 YFSETQ. The CDR3 is 12 amino acids. V was trimmed by 2 bases and J by 4 bases, leaving 3 bases between them. The CDR3 protein is CASSFYNEKLFF. CDR3 DNA sequence: TGCGCCAGCAGCTTCTATAATGAAAAACTGTTTTTT. The full variable domain, in which reference TRBV5-1 and TRBJ1-4 provide the parts outside the CDR3, is KAGVTQTPRYLIKTRGQQVTLSCSPISGHRSVSWYQQTPGQGLQFLFEYFSETQRNKGNFPGRFSGRQFSNSRSEMNVSTLELGDSALYLCASSFYNEKLFFGSGTQLSVL.

The V and J genes are TRBV4-2 and TRBJ1-3, with D possibly TRBD1 on 5 matching bases. V gave up 4 bases and J gave up 0 bases, with 10 bases separating them. Per germline, CDR1 LGHNA and CDR2 YNFKEQ. The CDR3 is 15 residues long. CDR3 amino acids: CASSPRQGSGNTIYF. The CDR3 DNA reads as TGTGCCAGCAGCCCCCGGCAGGGCTCTGGAAACACCATATATTTT.

The chain combines TRBV14 with TRBJ1-6, with TRBD1 as a possible D gene (5 bases). This CDR3 has 16 amino acids. Trimming removed 0 bases at V and 14 bases at J, with 20 bases between. Germline values: CDR1 SGHDN, CDR2 FVKESK. The CDR3 DNA follows: TGTGCCAGCAGCCAAGATCTATGGGGAGTCGGGGGATCCCTCCACTTT. This translates into CASSQDLWGVGGSLHF.

In its sample, this clone was seen once. V gene TRBV10-3 combines with J gene TRBJ1-4; D is uncertain. Trimming stripped 2 bases from V and 8 bases from J, with 12 bases between. Germline CDR1 is ENHRY and CDR2 is SYGVKD. This CDR3 is 14 amino acids long. The CDR3 sequence is CAISEVGFGEKLFF. CDR3 DNA sequence: TGTGCCATCAGTGAGGTCGGGTTCGGGGAAAAACTGTTTTTT.

CDR3 protein: CASSPQGLSQFF. Written as DNA, the CDR3 is TGTGCCAGCAGCCCTCAGGGCCTGTCTCAGTTCTTC. The chain is built from TRBV7-2 and TRBJ2-1, with D possibly being TRBD1 (5 bases). Germline V lookup: CDR1 SGHTA, CDR2 FQGNSA. The CDR3 sequence is 12 residues long. V shed 5 bases and J shed 13 bases, with 15 bases lying between them.

The chain has TRBV5-1 and TRBJ1-6, with 9 bases aligning to TRBD1. The CDR3 contains 15 residues. The germline V gene has CDR1 SGHRS and CDR2 YFSETQ. Unmatched junction bases numbered 4, after V lost 0 bases and J lost 9 bases. CDR3 in amino acids: CASSLGRDRVSPLHF. DNA for the CDR3: TGCGCCAGCAGCTTGGGACGGGACAGGGTTTCACCCCTCCACTTT. Complete variable domain (other parts from reference TRBV5-1 and TRBJ1-6): KAGVTQTPRYLIKTRGQQVTLSCSPISGHRSVSWYQQTPGQGLQFLFEYFSETQRNKGNFPGRFSGRQFSNSRSEMNVSTLELGDSALYLCASSLGRDRVSPLHFGNGTRLTVT.